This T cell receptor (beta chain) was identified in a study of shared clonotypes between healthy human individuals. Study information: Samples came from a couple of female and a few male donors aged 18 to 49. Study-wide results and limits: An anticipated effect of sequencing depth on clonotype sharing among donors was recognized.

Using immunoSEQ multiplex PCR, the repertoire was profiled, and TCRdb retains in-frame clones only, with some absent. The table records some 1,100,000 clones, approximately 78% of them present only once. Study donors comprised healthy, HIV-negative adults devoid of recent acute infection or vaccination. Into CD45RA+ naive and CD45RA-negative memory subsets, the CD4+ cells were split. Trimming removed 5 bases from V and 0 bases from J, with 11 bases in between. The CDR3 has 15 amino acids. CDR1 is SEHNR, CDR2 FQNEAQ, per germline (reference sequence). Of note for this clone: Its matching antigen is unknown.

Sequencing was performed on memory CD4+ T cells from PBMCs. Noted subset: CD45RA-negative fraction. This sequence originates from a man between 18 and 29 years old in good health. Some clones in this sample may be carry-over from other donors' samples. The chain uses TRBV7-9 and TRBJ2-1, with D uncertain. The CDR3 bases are TGTGCCAGCAGCGACGACTTGGGCTCCTACAATGAGCAGTTCTTC. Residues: CASSDDLGSYNEQFF.